There are a few counts of the clone carrying this T cell receptor beta chain. Its antigen is unknown. The sample comes from a study of T-cell memory formation after mild COVID-19. Study conclusions and caveats: Later expanders leaned toward CD4+, whereas clones contracting from day 15 to 85 were balanced CD4/CD8. Cross-reactive memory appears to have joined, as suggested by some responding clones showing up in pre-infection memory. CD4+ clones that contracted lay mainly in CM and EM; CD8+ ones lay in EMRA.

Trimming stripped 5 bases from V and 2 bases from J, with 16 bases between. Germline V gene lookup returns CDR1 SGHNT and CDR2 YENEEA. This CDR3 is built from 16 residues. MiXCR, run by TCRdb on the 5' RACE reads, gives a single entry per CDR3 protein. The sample yields about 560,000 distinct CDR3 sequences, about a fifth seen once. This chain uses TRBV11-3 with TRBJ2-1, with D possibly matching TRBD2 (6 bases). The receptor comes from an adult woman who had mild COVID-19 (a few samples of this study predate the infection). Cell type and time point are not known. Input material: PBMCs or a T cell subset sorted from them (not recorded which). CDR3 DNA: TGTGCCAGCAGCCCAGCCGGGACTCTGCCCTACAATGAGCAGTTCTTC. This codes for CASSPAGTLPYNEQFF.